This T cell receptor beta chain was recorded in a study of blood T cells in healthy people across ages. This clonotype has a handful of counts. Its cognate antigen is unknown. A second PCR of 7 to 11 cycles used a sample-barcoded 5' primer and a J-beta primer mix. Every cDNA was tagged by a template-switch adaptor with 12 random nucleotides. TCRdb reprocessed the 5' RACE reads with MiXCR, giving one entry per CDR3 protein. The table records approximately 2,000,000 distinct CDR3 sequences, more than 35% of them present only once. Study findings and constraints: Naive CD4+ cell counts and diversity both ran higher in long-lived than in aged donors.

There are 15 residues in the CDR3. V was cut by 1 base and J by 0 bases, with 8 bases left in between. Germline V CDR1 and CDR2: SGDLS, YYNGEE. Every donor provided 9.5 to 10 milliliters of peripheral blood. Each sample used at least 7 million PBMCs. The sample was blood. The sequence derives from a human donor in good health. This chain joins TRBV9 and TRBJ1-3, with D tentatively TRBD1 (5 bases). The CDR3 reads CASSVRGDSGNTIYF. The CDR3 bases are TGTGCCAGCAGCGTACGGGGGGACTCTGGAAACACCATATATTTT. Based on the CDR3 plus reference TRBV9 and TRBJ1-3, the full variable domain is DSGVTQTPKHLITATGQRVTLRCSPRSGDLSVYWYQQSLDQGLQFLIQYYNGEERAKGNILERFSAQQFPDLHSELNLSSLELGDSALYFCASSVRGDSGNTIYFGEGSWLTVV.